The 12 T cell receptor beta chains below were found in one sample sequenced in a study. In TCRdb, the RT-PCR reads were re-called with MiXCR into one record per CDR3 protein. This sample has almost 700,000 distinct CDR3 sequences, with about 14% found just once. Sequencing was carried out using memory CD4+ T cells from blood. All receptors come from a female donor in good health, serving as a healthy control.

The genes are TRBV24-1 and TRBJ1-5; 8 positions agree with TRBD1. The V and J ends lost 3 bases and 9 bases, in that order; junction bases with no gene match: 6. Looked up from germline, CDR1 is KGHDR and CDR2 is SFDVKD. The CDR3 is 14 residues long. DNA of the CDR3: TGTGCCACCAGTGATGGACAGGGCACGCGGCCCCAGCATTTT. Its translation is CATSDGQGTRPQHF.

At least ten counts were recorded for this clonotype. The CDR3 region is CASRRSGQGAYEQYF. As DNA, the CDR3 is TGTGCCAGCAGACGGTCCGGACAGGGGGCCTACGAGCAGTACTTC. The J gene is TRBJ2-7, the V gene TRBV6-5, with 10 positions matching TRBD1. The germline V gene encodes CDR1 MNHEY and CDR2 SVGAGI. This CDR3 spans 15 amino acids. The trim removed 6 bases at V and 2 bases at J, leaving 7 bases unmatched.

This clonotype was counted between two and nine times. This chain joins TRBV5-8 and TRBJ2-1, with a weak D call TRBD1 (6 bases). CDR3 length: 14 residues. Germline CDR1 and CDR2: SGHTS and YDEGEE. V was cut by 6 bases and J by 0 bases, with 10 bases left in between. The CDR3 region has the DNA TGTGCCAGCATAAGGGGGAACTCCTACAATGAGCAGTTCTTC. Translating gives CASIRGNSYNEQFF.

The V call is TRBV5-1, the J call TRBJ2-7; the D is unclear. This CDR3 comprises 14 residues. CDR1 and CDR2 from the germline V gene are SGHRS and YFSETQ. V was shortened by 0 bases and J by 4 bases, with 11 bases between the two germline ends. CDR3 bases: TGCGCCAGCAGCTTGGCCACAGTCGAGTACGAGCAGTACTTC. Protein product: CASSLATVEYEQYF.

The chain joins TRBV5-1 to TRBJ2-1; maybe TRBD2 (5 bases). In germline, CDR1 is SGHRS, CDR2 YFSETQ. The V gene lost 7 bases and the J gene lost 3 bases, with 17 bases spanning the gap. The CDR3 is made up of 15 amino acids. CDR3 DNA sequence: TGCGCCAGCCATTTGTTTCTAGCAGACTACAATGAGCAGTTCTTC. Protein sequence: CASHLFLADYNEQFF. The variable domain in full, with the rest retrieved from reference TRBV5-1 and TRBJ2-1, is KAGVTQTPRYLIKTRGQQVTLSCSPISGHRSVSWYQQTPGQGLQFLFEYFSETQRNKGNFPGRFSGRQFSNSRSEMNVSTLELGDSALYLCASHLFLADYNEQFFGPGTRLTVL.

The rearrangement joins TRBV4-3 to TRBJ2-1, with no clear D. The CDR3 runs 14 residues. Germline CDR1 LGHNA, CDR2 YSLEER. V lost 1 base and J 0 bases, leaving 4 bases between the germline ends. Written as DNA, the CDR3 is TGCGCCAGCAGCCAAGCGACCTCCTACAATGAGCAGTTCTTC. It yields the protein CASSQATSYNEQFF.

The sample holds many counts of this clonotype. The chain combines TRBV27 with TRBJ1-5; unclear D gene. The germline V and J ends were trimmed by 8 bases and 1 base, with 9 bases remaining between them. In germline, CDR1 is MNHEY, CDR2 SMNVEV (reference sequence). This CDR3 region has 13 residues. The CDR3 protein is CASGRQSNQPQHF. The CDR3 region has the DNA TGTGCCAGCGGGCGGCAGAGCAATCAGCCCCAGCATTTT.

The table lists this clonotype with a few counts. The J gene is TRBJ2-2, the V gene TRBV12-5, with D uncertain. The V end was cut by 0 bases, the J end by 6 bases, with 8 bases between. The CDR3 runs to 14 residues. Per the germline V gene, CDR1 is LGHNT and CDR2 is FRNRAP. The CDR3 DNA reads TGTGCTAGTGGTTTGGTCCCCTGGCCCGGGGAGCTGTTTTTT. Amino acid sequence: CASGLVPWPGELFF.

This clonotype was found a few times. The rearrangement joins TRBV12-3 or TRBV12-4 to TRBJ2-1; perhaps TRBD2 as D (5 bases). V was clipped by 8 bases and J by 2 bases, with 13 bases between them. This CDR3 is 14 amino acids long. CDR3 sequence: CASEASGTYNEQFF. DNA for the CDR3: TGTGCCAGCGAAGCCAGCGGCACCTACAATGAGCAGTTCTTC.

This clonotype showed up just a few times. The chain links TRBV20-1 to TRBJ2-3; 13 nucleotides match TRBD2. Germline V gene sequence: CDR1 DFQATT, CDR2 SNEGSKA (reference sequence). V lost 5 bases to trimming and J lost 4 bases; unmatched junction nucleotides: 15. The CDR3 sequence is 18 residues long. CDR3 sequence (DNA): TGCAGTGCTCGACGACCGGGACTAGCGGGGTTTGCCGCAGATACGCAGTATTTT. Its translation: CSARRPGLAGFAADTQYF.

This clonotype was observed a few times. The CDR3 coding sequence is TGTGCCAGCCAGCGGGAGCACACAGATACGCAGTATTTT. Its protein is CASQREHTDTQYF. The chain links TRBV7-2 to TRBJ2-3; the match to TRBD2 covers 8 bases. V lost 8 bases and J lost 2; bases outside the gene matches: 3. CDR1 is SGHTA, CDR2 FQGNSA, per germline. CDR3 size: 13 residues.

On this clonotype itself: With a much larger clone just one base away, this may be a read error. The CDR3 loop is CASSFQGDTQYF. DNA for the CDR3: TGCGCCAGCAGCTTTCAGGGAGATACGCAGTATTTT. The chain carries TRBV5-1 and TRBJ2-3; D is perhaps TRBD1 (5 bases). This CDR3 has 12 amino acids. Trimming stripped 2 bases from V and 5 bases from J, with 6 bases between. Germline V gene lookup returns CDR1 SGHRS and CDR2 YFSETQ.